This T cell receptor beta chain was sequenced for a study of blood T cell repertoires in COVID-19. Study at large: Samples taken during acute and convalescent COVID-19 were collected in the United States, Italy and Spain. Sample material is recorded as cDNA or gDNA derived from T cells, B-cell-depleted T cells, or PBMCs.

Germline trimming cut 2 bases from V and 1 base from J; bases unmatched to any gene: 3. This CDR3 has 15 residues. Germline CDR1 is MNHEY and CDR2 is SVGAGI. Per the study methods: Estimation of nucleated cell counts relied on the amplification of reference gene primers. Assay: immunoSEQ multiplex PCR; the TCRdb copy retains only in-frame clones and omits some. V and J calls plus clone size are reproduced from that table; the DNA served to infer D and trimming. The repertoire holds 40,000 to 65,000 clones, 70% to 90% seen once, with 12% in the top ten. The chain uses TRBV6-5 and TRBJ2-3; 7 nucleotides agree with TRBD2. This clonotype was sampled from a man aged 65 to 85 with active COVID-19. The sample comprised peripheral blood. The CDR3 bases are TGTGCCAGCAGTTACGGCGGGAGAGGCACAGATACGCAGTATTTT. This encodes CASSYGGRGTDTQYF.